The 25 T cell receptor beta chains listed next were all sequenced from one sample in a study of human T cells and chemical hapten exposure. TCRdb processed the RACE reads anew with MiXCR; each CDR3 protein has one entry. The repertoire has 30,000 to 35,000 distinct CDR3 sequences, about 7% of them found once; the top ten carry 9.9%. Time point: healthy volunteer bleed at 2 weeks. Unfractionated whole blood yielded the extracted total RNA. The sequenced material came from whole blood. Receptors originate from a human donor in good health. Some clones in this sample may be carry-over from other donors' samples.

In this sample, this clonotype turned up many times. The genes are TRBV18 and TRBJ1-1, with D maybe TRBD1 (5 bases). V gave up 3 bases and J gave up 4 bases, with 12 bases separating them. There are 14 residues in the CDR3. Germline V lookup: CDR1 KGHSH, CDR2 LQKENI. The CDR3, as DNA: TGTGCCAGCTCACCTCGCAGGGACCCCACTGAAGCTTTCTTT. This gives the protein CASSPRRDPTEAFF.

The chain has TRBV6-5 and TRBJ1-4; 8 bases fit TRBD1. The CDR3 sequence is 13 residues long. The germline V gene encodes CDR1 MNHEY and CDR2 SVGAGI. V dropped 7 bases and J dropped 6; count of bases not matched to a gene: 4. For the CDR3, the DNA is TGTGCCAGCAAGACAGGGGCGGATGAAAAACTGTTTTTT. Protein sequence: CASKTGADEKLFF.

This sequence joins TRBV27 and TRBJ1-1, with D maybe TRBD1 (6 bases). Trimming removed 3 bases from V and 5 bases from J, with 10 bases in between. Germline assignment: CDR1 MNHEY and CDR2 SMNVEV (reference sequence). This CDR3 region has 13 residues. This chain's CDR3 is CASSFSGVTEAFF. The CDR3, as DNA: TGTGCCAGCAGTTTTTCAGGGGTTACTGAAGCTTTCTTT.

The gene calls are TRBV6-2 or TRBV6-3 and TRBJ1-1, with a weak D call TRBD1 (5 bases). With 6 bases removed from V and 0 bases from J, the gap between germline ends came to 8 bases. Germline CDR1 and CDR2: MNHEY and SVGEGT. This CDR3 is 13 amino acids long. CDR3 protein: CASREGMNTEAFF. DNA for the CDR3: TGTGCCAGCAGAGAGGGGATGAACACTGAAGCTTTCTTT.

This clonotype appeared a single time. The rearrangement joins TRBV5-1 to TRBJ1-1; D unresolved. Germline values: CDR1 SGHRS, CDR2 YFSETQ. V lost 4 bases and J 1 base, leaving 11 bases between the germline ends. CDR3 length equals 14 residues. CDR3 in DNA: TGCGCCAGCAGCCTCGACGGCAGGAACACTGAAGCTTTCTTT. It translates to CASSLDGRNTEAFF. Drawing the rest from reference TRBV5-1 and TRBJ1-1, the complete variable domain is KAGVTQTPRYLIKTRGQQVTLSCSPISGHRSVSWYQQTPGQGLQFLFEYFSETQRNKGNFPGRFSGRQFSNSRSEMNVSTLELGDSALYLCASSLDGRNTEAFFGQGTRLTVV.

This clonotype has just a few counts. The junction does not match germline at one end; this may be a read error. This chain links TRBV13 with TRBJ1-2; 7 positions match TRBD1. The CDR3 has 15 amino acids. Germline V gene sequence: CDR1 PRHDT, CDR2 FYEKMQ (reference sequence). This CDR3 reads CASSLATGANYGDTF. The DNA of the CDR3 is TGTGCCAGCAGCTTAGCAACAGGGGCTAACTATGGCGACACCTTC.

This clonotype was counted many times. The CDR3 region has the DNA TGTGCCACCAGTGATTCATCTAGCGGGAGTTCCGAGCAGTACTTC. Its translation is CATSDSSSGSSEQYF. The V call is TRBV24-1, the J call TRBJ2-7; TRBD2 aligns across 10 bases. CDR3 length: 15 residues. Per germline, CDR1 KGHDR and CDR2 SFDVKD. V shed 2 bases, J shed 6 bases, and the junction held 6 bases outside the gene matches.

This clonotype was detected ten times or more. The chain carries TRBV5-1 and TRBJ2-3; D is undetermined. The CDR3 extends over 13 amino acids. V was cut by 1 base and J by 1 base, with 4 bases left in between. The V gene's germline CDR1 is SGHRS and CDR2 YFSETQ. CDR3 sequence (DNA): TGCGCCAGCAGCTTGCCAGGCACAGATACGCAGTATTTT. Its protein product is CASSLPGTDTQYF.

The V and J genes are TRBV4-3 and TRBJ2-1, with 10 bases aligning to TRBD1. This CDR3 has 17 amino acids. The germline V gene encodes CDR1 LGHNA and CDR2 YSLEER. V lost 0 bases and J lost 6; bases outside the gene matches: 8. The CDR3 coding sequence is TGCGCCAGCAGCCAAGATATTTCGGGACAGGGGTTCAATGAGCAGTTCTTC. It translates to CASSQDISGQGFNEQFF.

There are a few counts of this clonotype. The CDR3 nucleotides read TGTGCCAGCAGCCTTGGGTCCGGGACAGGGGTTTCACCCCTCCACTTT. Residues: CASSLGSGTGVSPLHF. The chain recombines TRBV7-8 with TRBJ1-6; TRBD1 aligns across 10 bases. Germline CDR1 is SGHVS and CDR2 is FQNEAQ. The CDR3 has 16 amino acids. Trimming cost V 5 bases and J 9 bases; bases outside gene matches: 10. Full variable domain (outside the CDR3, taken from reference TRBV7-8 and TRBJ1-6): GAGVSQSPRYKVAKRGQDVALRCDPISGHVSLFWYQQALGQGPEFLTYFQNEAQLDKSGLPSDRFFAERPEGSVSTLKIQRTQQEDSAVYLCASSLGSGTGVSPLHFGNGTRLTVT.

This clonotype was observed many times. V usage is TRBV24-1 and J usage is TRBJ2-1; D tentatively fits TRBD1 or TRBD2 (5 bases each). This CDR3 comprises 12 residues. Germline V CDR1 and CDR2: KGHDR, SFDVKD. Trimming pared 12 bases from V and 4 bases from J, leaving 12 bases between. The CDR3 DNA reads TGTGCCTGGGGGACCACATACAATGAGCAGTTCTTC. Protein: CAWGTTYNEQFF.

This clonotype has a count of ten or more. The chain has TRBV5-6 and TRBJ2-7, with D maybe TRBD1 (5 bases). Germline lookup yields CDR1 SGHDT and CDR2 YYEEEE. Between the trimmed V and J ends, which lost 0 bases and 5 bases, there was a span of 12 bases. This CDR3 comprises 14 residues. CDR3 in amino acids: CASSLVDRPHEQYF. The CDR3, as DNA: TGTGCCAGCAGCTTGGTTGACAGACCCCACGAGCAGTACTTC.

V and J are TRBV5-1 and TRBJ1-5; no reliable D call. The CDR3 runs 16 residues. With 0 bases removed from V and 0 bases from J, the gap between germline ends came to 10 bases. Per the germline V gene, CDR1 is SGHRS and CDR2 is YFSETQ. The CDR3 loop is CASSLGTSYSNQPQHF. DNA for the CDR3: TGCGCCAGCAGCTTGGGTACCAGCTATAGCAATCAGCCCCAGCATTTT.

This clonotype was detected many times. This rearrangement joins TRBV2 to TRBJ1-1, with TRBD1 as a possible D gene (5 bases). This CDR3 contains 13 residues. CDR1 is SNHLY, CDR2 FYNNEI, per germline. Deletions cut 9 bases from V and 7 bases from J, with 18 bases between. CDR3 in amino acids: CARGSERGIEAFF. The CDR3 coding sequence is TGTGCCAGGGGGTCTGAACGGGGGATTGAAGCTTTCTTT. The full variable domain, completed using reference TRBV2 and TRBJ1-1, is EPEVTQTPSHQVTQMGQEVILRCVPISNHLYFYWYRQILGQKVEFLVSFYNNEISEKSEIFDDQFSVERPDGSNFTLKIRSTKLEDSAMYFCARGSERGIEAFFGQGTRLTVV.

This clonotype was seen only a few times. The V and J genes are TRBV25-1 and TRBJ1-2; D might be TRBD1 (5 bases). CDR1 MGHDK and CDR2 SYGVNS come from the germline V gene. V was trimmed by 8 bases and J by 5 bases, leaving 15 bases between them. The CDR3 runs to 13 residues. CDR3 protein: CASHDSRTYGYTF. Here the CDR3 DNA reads TGTGCCAGCCACGACAGCCGAACATATGGCTACACCTTC.

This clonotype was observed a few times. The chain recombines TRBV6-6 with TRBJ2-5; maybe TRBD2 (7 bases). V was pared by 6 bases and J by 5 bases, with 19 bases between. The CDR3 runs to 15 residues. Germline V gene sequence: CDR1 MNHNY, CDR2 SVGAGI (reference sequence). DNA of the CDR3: TGTGCCAGCAGCCAGGAGGGGGGGGGCCGCGAGACCCAGTACTTC. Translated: CASSQEGGGRETQYF.

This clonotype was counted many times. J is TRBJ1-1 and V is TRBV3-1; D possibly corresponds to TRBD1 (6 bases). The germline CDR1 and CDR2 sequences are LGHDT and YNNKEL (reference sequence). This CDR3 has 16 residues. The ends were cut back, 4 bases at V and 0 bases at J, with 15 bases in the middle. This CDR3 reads CASSPSTGLLNTEAFF. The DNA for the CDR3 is TGTGCCAGCAGCCCTTCGACAGGCCTCCTGAACACTGAAGCTTTCTTT. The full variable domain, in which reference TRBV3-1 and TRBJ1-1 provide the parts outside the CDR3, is DTAVSQTPKYLVTQMGNDKSIKCEQNLGHDTMYWYKQDSKKFLKIMFSYNNKELIINETVPNRFSPKSPDKAHLNLHINSLELGDSAVYFCASSPSTGLLNTEAFFGQGTRLTVV.

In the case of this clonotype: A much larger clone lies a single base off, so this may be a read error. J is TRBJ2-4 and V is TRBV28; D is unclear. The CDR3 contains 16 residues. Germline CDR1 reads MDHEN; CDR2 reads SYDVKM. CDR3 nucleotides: TGTGCCAGCAGTTCACCCCCGCCCGTAGCCAAAACCATTCAGTACTTC. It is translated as CASSSPPPVAKTIQYF.

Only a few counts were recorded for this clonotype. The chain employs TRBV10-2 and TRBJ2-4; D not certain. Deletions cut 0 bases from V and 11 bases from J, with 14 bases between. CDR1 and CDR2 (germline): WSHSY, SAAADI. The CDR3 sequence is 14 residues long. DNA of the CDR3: TGCGCCAGCAGTGAGTCTAGAAACTTAGACGTTCAGTACTTC. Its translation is CASSESRNLDVQYF.

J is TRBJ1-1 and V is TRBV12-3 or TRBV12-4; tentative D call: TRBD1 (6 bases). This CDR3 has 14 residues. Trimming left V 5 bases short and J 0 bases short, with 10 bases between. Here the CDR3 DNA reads TGTGCCAGCAGTGCAGGGGCCGTGAACACTGAAGCTTTCTTT. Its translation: CASSAGAVNTEAFF.

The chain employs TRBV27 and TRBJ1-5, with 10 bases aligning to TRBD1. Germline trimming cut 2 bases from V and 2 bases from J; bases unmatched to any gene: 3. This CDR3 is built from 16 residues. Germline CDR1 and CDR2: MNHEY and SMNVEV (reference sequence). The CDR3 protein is CASSLRTGGGNQPQHF. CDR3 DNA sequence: TGTGCCAGCAGTTTACGGACAGGGGGAGGCAATCAGCCCCAGCATTTT.

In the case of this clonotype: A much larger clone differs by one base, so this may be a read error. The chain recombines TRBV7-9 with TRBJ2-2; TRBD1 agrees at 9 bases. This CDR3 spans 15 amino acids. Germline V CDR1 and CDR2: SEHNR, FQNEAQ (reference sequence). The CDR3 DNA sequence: TGTGTCAGCAGCTGGGACAGGGAGAACACCGGGGAGCTGTTTTTT. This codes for CVSSWDRENTGELFF.

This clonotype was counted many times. CDR3 sequence (DNA): TGTGCCATCAGTGTAGGTGTCGAAAGCAATCAGCCCCAGCATTTT. It specifies CAISVGVESNQPQHF. The chain links TRBV10-3 to TRBJ1-5; D gene ambiguous. CDR1 and CDR2 (germline): ENHRY, SYGVKD. V was pared by 4 bases and J by 1 base, with 11 bases between. This CDR3 spans 15 amino acids.

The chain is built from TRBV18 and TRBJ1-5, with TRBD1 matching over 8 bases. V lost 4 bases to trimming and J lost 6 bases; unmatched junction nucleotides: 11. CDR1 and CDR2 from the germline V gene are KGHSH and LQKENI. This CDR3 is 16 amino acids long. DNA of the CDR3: TGTGCCAGCTCACGCGGGGCAGGGGGCGCGGGTCAGCCCCAGCATTTT. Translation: CASSRGAGGAGQPQHF.

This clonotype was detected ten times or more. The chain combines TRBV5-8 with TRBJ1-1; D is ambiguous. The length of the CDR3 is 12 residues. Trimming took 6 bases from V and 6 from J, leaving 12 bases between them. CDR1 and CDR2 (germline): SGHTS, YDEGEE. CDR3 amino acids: CASNRDPSEAFF. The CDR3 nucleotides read TGTGCCAGCAACCGAGACCCTTCTGAAGCTTTCTTT. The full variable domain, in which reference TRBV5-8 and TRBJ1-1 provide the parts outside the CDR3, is EAGVTQSPTHLIKTRGQQATLRCSPISGHTSVYWYQQALGLGLQFLLWYDEGEERNRGNFPPRFSGRQFPNYSSELNVNALELEDSALYLCASNRDPSEAFFGQGTRLTVV.